Below are 14 T cell receptor beta chains sequenced from a single sample in a study of T cells in narcolepsy. Sequenced by immunoSEQ multiplex PCR; TCRdb stores in-frame clones only, minus some. The sample consists of 30,000 to 35,000 clones, roughly nine tenths of them appearing once. Sequenced sample: CD45RA- memory CD4+ T cells from PBMCs. These receptors all stem from a human donor with narcolepsy.

This chain uses TRBV29-1 with TRBJ2-6, with 11 bases aligning to TRBD1. In germline, CDR1 is SQVTM, CDR2 ANQGSEA. This CDR3 contains 17 residues. V lost 5 bases and J lost 1; bases outside the gene matches: 7. The CDR3 region has the DNA TGCAGCGTTTTCCCGGGACAGGGGGATTCTGGGGCCAACGTCCTGACTTTC. Its translation is CSVFPGQGDSGANVLTF.

This chain connects TRBV7-3 to TRBJ2-1; TRBD1 aligns across 10 bases. The CDR3 spans 17 residues. With 6 bases clipped from V and 2 bases from J, the junction kept 10 bases outside the gene matches. Germline CDR1 is SGHTA and CDR2 is FQGTGA. CDR3 sequence: CASRKQAGTGAYNEQFF. In DNA form, the CDR3 reads TGTGCCAGCAGGAAACAAGCCGGGACAGGGGCCTACAATGAGCAGTTCTTC.

J is TRBJ1-1 and V is TRBV5-1; D may be TRBD1 (6 bases). V was pared by 2 bases and J by 3 bases, with 17 bases between. CDR3 size: 16 residues. CDR1 is SGHRS and CDR2 is YFSETQ in the germline V gene. CDR3 in DNA: TGCGCCAGCAGCTTTAAATCGGGGGGCGGGTACACTGAAGCTTTCTTT. This gives the protein CASSFKSGGGYTEAFF.

This clone came up a few times. This chain joins TRBV6-5 and TRBJ2-7; 16 bases line up with TRBD2. The ends lost 4 bases at V and 6 bases at J; junction bases unmatched: 6. The germline CDR1 and CDR2 sequences are MNHEY and SVGAGI. This CDR3 spans 16 amino acids. CDR3: CASSSGTSGGAGEQYF. The CDR3 coding sequence is TGTGCCAGCAGTTCCGGGACTAGCGGGGGGGCCGGCGAGCAGTACTTC.

In regard to this clone: One end of the junction varies from germline; a read error may be responsible. In DNA, the CDR3 is TGCGCCTGCAGTGACGACCCTAGCGGGAGTTGTTGCGAGCAGTACTTC. It specifies CACSDDPSGSCCEQYF. V and J are TRBV10-1 and TRBJ2-7, with TRBD2 identical over 10 bases. The CDR3 contains 16 residues. From germline, CDR1 is WNHNN and CDR2 SYGVQD (reference sequence).

The gene calls are TRBV7-2 and TRBJ1-5, with D hard to call. Trimming took 4 bases from V and 4 from J, leaving 8 bases between them. Germline V gene lookup returns CDR1 SGHTA and CDR2 FQGNSA. The CDR3 consists of 13 residues. CDR3 protein: CASSSRINQPQHF. The DNA for the CDR3 is TGTGCCAGCAGCTCACGGATAAATCAGCCCCAGCATTTT. Full variable domain (rest looked up from reference TRBV7-2 and TRBJ1-5): GAGVSQSPSNKVTEKGKDVELRCDPISGHTALYWYRQSLGQGLEFLIYFQGNSAPDKSGLPSDRFSAERTGGSVSTLTIQRTQQEDSAVYLCASSSRINQPQHFGDGTRLSIL.

The chain has TRBV5-1 and TRBJ1-5; D is ambiguous. V shed 0 bases and J shed 6 bases, with 7 bases lying between them. Germline CDR1 reads SGHRS; CDR2 reads YFSETQ. This CDR3 has 13 amino acids. The CDR3 is CASSLDRSQPQHF. CDR3 bases: TGCGCCAGCAGCTTGGACAGAAGTCAGCCCCAGCATTTT.

The V gene is TRBV14, the J gene TRBJ2-7, with 7 nucleotides matching TRBD2. CDR3 length equals 19 residues. The V and J ends lost 1 base and 3 bases, in that order; junction bases with no gene match: 18. Per germline, CDR1 SGHDN and CDR2 FVKESK. The CDR3 spells CASSQVFLKSSGVIYEQYF. CDR3 coding DNA: TGTGCCAGCAGCCAAGTTTTTCTGAAATCGAGCGGGGTGATCTACGAGCAGTACTTC.

This rearrangement joins TRBV14 to TRBJ2-1; TRBD2 matches at 12 bases. The junction had 6 bases not matched to a gene; V was cut back by 3 bases and J by 0 bases. Germline values: CDR1 SGHDN, CDR2 FVKESK. The CDR3 is 18 amino acids. The chain's CDR3 is CASSHEGLAGTSYNEQFF. DNA for the CDR3: TGTGCCAGCAGCCATGAGGGACTAGCGGGCACCTCCTACAATGAGCAGTTCTTC.

This chain links TRBV18 with TRBJ2-7, with TRBD2 identical over 10 bases. Looked up from germline, CDR1 is KGHSH and CDR2 is LQKENI. Germline trimming cut 1 base from V and 5 bases from J; bases unmatched to any gene: 5. The CDR3 has 15 amino acids. The CDR3, as DNA: TGTGCCAGCTCACCACTAGGGACTAGCGCCAACGAGCAGTACTTC. Its translation is CASSPLGTSANEQYF.

The chain has TRBV19 and TRBJ1-2, with a weak D call TRBD1 (6 bases). V was trimmed by 7 bases and J by 8 bases, leaving 20 bases between them. The V gene's germline CDR1 is LNHDA and CDR2 SQIVND (reference sequence). This CDR3 spans 14 amino acids. The CDR3 sequence is CASTNQGLVVGYTF. The CDR3, as DNA: TGTGCCAGTACGAACCAGGGGCTCGTCGTCGGCTACACCTTC.

The CDR3 DNA reads as TGTGCCAGCAGTGTTCAACAGGGGGCGGGGGGAGGCTACACCTTC. Translation gives CASSVQQGAGGGYTF. This rearrangement joins TRBV2 to TRBJ1-2; 9 positions agree with TRBD1. The trim removed 4 bases at V and 8 bases at J, leaving 11 bases unmatched. This CDR3 region has 15 residues. Germline V gene data show CDR1 as SNHLY and CDR2 as FYNNEI.

CDR3 loop: CASSLADREGSPLHF. The CDR3 DNA follows: TGTGCCAGCAGCTTGGCCGACAGGGAAGGGTCACCCCTCCACTTT. The chain couples TRBV5-5 to TRBJ1-6; TRBD1 matches 7 bases. V was pared by 0 bases and J by 10 bases, with 7 bases of the junction left unmatched. CDR1 is SGHKS and CDR2 is YYEKEE in the germline V gene (reference sequence). The CDR3 has 15 residues.

CDR3 nucleotides: TGTGCCAGCAGCTTGGGGGAGGGGTATGGCACAGATACGCAGTATTTT. Amino acid sequence: CASSLGEGYGTDTQYF. This chain connects TRBV7-9 to TRBJ2-3; 7 nucleotides align to TRBD2. Germline CDR1 is SEHNR and CDR2 is FQNEAQ (reference sequence). This CDR3 has 16 amino acids. Trimming at V came to 3 bases and at J to 1 base, leaving 7 bases not matched to a gene.